This record concerns one TCR beta chain sequence. Antigen: not known. Primers for the PCR totalled 60 Vbeta and 13 Jbeta. As processed by the authors: Later analysis identified 80 million to 85 million unique TCR beta chains, 9 million to 12 million shared. Libraries were prepared by immunoSEQ multiplex PCR; TCRdb keeps only in-frame clonotypes and omits some of them. V, J and clone size were drawn from that table, and D and trimming were deduced from the DNA. The sample carries roughly 150,000 clones, around 66% recorded once. This sample stems from a study of cytomegalovirus exposure and HLA in healthy donors. Study-wide results and limits: By a later analysis, the bulk of CMV-associated TCR beta chains appeared HLA-restricted. Previous analysis showed most TCR beta V segments were productive about 87% or about 30% of the time.

Germline V lookup: CDR1 MNHNS, CDR2 SASEGT. The V end was cut by 6 bases, the J end by 1 base, with 15 bases between. The CDR3 sequence is 15 residues long. What was sequenced was PBMCs. The rearrangement joins TRBV6-1 to TRBJ1-1; possibly TRBD1 for D (6 bases). The source is a woman aged 25-40 years in good health and CMV-seropositive. DNA of the CDR3: TGTGCCAGCAGGAATACGGGACACCGGAACACTGAAGCTTTCTTT. Translation gives CASRNTGHRNTEAFF.